Below, one T cell receptor beta chain is given with its context. The sample belongs to a study of T cell changes during pregnancy in multiple sclerosis. Profiling relied on immunoSEQ multiplex PCR, and the TCRdb table lists in-frame clones only, not all of them. The sample has roughly 50,000 clones, 75% to 95% seen once. The source is a female donor in good health, enrolled as a control in a pregnancy study. Sequenced material: peripheral blood, taken after pregnancy.

The CDR3 nucleotides read TGTGCCAGTAGCAGGGGGCGAGGACAAGAGACCCAGTACTTC. This sequence encodes CASSRGRGQETQYF. This chain joins TRBV7-2 and TRBJ2-5; 8 bases fit TRBD1. The CDR3 is 14 residues long. Germline-derived CDR1 and CDR2 are SGHTA and FQGNSA. V was pared by 9 bases and J by 2 bases, with 8 bases of the junction left unmatched.